This T cell receptor (beta chain) was captured by sequencing in a study of shared T cell receptors in the human thymus. Profiled with immunoSEQ multiplex PCR; TCRdb holds only in-frame clones, not every one. The data show roughly 700,000 clones, with 70% to 90% seen just once and approximately 0.01% held by the top ten. CDR3 length: 17 amino acids. CDR1 and CDR2 (germline): SGHRS, YFSETQ. Trimming cost V 0 bases and J 0 bases; bases outside gene matches: 4. These records were also assigned to another study, of human thymus T cells. Turning to that study: Donation came from healthy Finnish infants having corrective surgery for congenital heart defects. Resections removed during corrective heart surgery provided the thymus tissue used. Among thymic and blood repertoires, usage of V and J genes appeared biased.

This TCR came from a boy under two years old with a congenital heart defect. The chain links TRBV5-1 to TRBJ1-4; TRBD1 matches at 8 bases. The sample consisted of thymocytes. CDR3 coding DNA: TGCGCCAGCAGCTTGGACGGGACAGGTGCAACTAATGAAAAACTGTTTTTT. It codes for CASSLDGTGATNEKLFF.